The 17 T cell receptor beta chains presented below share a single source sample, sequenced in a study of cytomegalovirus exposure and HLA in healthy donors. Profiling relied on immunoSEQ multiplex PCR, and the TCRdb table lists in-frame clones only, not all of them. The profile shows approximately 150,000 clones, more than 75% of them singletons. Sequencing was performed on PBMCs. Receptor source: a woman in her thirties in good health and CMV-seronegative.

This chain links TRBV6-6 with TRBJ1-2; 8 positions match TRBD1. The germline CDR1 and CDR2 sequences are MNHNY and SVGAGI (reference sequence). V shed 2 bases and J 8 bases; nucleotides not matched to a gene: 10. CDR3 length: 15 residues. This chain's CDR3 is CASSYPHRTGSGYTF. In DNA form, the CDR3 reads TGTGCCAGCAGTTACCCGCACAGGACAGGGAGCGGCTACACCTTC.

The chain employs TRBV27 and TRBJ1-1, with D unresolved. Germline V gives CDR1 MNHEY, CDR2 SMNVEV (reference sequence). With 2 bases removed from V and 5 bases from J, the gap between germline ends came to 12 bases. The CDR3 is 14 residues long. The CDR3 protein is CASSLHGFCTEAFF. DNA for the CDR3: TGTGCCAGCAGTTTACACGGGTTTTGTACTGAAGCTTTCTTT.

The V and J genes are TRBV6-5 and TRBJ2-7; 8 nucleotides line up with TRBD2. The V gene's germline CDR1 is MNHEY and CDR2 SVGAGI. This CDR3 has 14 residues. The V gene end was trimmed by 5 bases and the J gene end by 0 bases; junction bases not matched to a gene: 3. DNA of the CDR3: TGTGCCAGCAGTCCGGGGGGGACCTCCTACGAGCAGTACTTC. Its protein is CASSPGGTSYEQYF.

CDR3 protein: CASPKDRGRRETQYF. CDR3 bases: TGTGCCAGCCCTAAGGACAGGGGGCGGCGGGAGACCCAGTACTTC. V usage is TRBV2 and J usage is TRBJ2-5; 11 bases match TRBD1. The CDR3 sequence is 15 residues long. Germline CDR1 is SNHLY and CDR2 is FYNNEI. The V segment lost 8 bases and the J segment 5 bases; nucleotides outside the gene matches: 10.

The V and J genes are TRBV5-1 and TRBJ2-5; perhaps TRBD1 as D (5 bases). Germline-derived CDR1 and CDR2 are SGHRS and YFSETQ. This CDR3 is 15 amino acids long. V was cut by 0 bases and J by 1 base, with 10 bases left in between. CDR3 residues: CASSLARVFQETQYF. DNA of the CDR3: TGCGCCAGCAGCTTGGCCAGGGTATTCCAAGAGACCCAGTACTTC.

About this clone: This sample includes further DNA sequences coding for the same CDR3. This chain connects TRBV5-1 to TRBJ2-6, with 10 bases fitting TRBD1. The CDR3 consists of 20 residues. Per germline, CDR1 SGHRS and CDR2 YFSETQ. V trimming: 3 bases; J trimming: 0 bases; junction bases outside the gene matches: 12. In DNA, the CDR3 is TGCGCCAGCAGCTCGAATACACCGACAGGGGGCCACTCTGGGGCCAACGTCCTGACTTTC. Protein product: CASSSNTPTGGHSGANVLTF.

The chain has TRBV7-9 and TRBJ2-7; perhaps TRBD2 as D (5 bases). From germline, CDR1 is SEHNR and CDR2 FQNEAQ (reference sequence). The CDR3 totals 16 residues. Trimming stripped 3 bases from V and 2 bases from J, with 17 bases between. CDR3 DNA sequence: TGTGCCAGCAGCTTTATTCCTTGGTTCGGGACCTACGAGCAGTACTTC. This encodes CASSFIPWFGTYEQYF.

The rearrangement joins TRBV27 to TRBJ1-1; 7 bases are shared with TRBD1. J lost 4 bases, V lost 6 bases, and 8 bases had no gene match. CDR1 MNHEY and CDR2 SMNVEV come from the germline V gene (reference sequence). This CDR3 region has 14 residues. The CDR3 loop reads CASRGGAGGTEAFF. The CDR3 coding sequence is TGTGCCAGCAGAGGGGGCGCCGGGGGCACTGAAGCTTTCTTT.

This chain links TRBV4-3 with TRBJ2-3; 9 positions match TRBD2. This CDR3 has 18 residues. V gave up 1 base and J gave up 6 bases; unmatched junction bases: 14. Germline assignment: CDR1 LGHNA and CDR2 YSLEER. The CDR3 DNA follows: TGCGCCAGCAGCCAAGGTTCACCGGGACTAGCAGGTGGGGATACGCAGTATTTT. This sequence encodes CASSQGSPGLAGGDTQYF.

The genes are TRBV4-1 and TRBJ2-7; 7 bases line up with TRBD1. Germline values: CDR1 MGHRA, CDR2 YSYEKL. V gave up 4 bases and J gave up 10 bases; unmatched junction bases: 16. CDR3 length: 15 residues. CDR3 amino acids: CASSPGDSAGRQQYF. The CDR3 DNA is TGCGCCAGCAGCCCAGGGGACAGTGCGGGCAGGCAACAGTACTTC.

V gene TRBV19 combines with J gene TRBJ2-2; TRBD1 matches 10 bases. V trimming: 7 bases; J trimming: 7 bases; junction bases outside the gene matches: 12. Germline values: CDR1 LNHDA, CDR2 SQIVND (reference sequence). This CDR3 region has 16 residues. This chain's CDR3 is CASTAPGTGDVGELFF. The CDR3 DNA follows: TGTGCCAGTACCGCTCCCGGGACAGGGGATGTCGGGGAGCTGTTTTTT. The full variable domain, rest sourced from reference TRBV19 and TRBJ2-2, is DGGITQSPKYLFRKEGQNVTLSCEQNLNHDAMYWYRQDPGQGLRLIYYSQIVNDFQKGDIAEGYSVSREKKESFPLTVTSAQKNPTAFYLCASTAPGTGDVGELFFGEGSRLTVL.

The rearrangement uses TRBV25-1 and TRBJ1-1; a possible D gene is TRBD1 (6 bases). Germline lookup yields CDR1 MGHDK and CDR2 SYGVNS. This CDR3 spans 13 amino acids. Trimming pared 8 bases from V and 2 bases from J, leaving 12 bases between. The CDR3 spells CASPGGLNTEAFF. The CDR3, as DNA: TGTGCCAGCCCGGGGGGGCTCAACACTGAAGCTTTCTTT.

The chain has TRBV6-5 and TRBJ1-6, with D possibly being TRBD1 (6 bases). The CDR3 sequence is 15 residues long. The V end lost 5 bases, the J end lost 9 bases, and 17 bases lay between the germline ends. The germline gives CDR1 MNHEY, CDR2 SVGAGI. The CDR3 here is CASSPDSQGFSPLHF. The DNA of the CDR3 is TGTGCCAGCAGTCCCGACTCACAGGGATTTTCACCCCTCCACTTT.

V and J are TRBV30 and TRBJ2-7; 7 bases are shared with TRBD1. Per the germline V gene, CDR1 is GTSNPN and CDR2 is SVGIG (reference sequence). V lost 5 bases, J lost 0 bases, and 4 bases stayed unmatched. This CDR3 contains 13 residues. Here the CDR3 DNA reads TGTGCCTGGGCCAGGGACAGCTCCTACGAGCAGTACTTC. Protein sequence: CAWARDSSYEQYF.

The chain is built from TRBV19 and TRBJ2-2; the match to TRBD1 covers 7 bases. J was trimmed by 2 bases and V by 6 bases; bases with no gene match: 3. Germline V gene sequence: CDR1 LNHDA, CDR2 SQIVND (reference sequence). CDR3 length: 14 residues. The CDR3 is CASRTGDNTGELFF. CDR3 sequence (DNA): TGTGCCAGTAGAACAGGGGATAACACCGGGGAGCTGTTTTTT. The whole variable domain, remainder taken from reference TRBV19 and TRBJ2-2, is DGGITQSPKYLFRKEGQNVTLSCEQNLNHDAMYWYRQDPGQGLRLIYYSQIVNDFQKGDIAEGYSVSREKKESFPLTVTSAQKNPTAFYLCASRTGDNTGELFFGEGSRLTVL.

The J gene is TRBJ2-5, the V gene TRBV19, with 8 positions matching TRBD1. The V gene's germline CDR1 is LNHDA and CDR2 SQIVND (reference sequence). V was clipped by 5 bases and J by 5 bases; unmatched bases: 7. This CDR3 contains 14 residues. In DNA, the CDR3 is TGTGCCAGTAGTGAGCAGGGGGCCCAGGAGACCCAGTACTTC. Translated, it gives CASSEQGAQETQYF.

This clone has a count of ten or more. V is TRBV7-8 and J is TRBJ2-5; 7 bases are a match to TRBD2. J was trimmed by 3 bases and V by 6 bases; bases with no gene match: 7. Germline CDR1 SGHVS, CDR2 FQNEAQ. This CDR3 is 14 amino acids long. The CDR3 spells CASRTGTTKETQYF. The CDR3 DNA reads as TGTGCCAGCAGGACCGGGACTACCAAAGAGACCCAGTACTTC. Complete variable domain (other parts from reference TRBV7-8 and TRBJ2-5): GAGVSQSPRYKVAKRGQDVALRCDPISGHVSLFWYQQALGQGPEFLTYFQNEAQLDKSGLPSDRFFAERPEGSVSTLKIQRTQQEDSAVYLCASRTGTTKETQYFGPGTRLLVL.